The rows below give T cell receptor beta chains drawn from one sample of a study of blood T cell repertoires in COVID-19. Method: immunoSEQ multiplex PCR; TCRdb's copy keeps in-frame clones and lacks some. The sample yields some 62,000 clones, approximately 80% seen once. Material for sequencing was peripheral blood. Every receptor here comes from a man aged 60 to 75 with acute or convalescent COVID-19. Both conserved end residues are part of each CDR3. D genes are given only for firm matches. Clone size appears in some rows only: once, few, many, or a class for an expanded clone.

TRBJ2-2 | . | . | TRBV27 | CASRGSINTGELFF | TGTGCCAGCCGCGGGTCAATCAACACCGGGGAGCTGTTTTTT
TRBJ1-1 | . | . | TRBV5-5 | CASSPDGGGAEAFF | TGTGCCAGCAGCCCGGACGGTGGGGGGGCTGAAGCTTTCTTT
TRBJ2-7 | . | . | TRBV27 | CASSLSSLAYEQYF | TGTGCCAGCAGTTTATCCTCACTAGCCTACGAGCAGTACTTC
TRBJ2-2 | . | . | TRBV23-1 | CASSQWNSQNTGELFF | TGCGCCAGCAGTCAATGGAACAGTCAGAACACCGGGGAGCTGTTTTTT
TRBJ2-7 | TRBD2 | . | TRBV2 | CASRTSVSYEQYF | TGTGCCAGCAGGACTAGCGTCTCCTACGAGCAGTACTTC
TRBJ2-5 | . | . | TRBV7-9 | CASSFSSQETQYF | TGTGCCAGCAGCTTCTCCAGTCAAGAGACCCAGTACTTC
TRBJ2-7 | TRBD1 | . | TRBV14 | CASSRQGVAYEQYF | TGTGCCAGCAGCAGACAGGGAGTAGCCTACGAGCAGTACTTC
TRBJ2-1 | . | . | TRBV10-1 | CASSNTGYNEQFF | TGCGCCAGCAGCAACACAGGATACAATGAGCAGTTCTTC
TRBJ1-3 | TRBD1 | few | TRBV11-2 | CASSFGQGTGNTIYF | TGTGCCAGCAGCTTCGGACAGGGGACTGGAAACACCATATATTTT
TRBJ2-1 | TRBD1 | . | TRBV9 | CASSVGQGAAYEQFF | TGTGCCAGCAGCGTCGGGCAGGGGGCGGCCTATGAGCAGTTCTTC
TRBJ2-3 | . | . | TRBV5-1 | CASSRQGTDTQYF | TGCGCCAGCAGCCGACAGGGCACAGATACGCAGTATTTT
TRBJ2-5 | . | . | TRBV5-1 | CASSLTTTGTQYF | TGCGCCAGCAGCCTGACGACCACGGGGACCCAGTACTTC
TRBJ1-5 | TRBD1 | . | TRBV19 | CASTLTGGNQPQHF | TGTGCCAGTACCCTCACAGGGGGCAATCAGCCCCAGCATTTT
TRBJ2-1 | . | few | TRBV6-5 | CASSRGTYNEQFF | TGTGCCAGCTCCCGGGGAACCTACAATGAGCAGTTCTTC
TRBJ1-1 | TRBD1 | few | TRBV2 | CASREDRGGTEAFF | TGTGCCAGCAGGGAGGACAGGGGAGGGACTGAAGCTTTCTTT
TRBJ1-6 | . | few | TRBV9 | CASSVATGGNSPLHF | TGTGCCAGCAGCGTAGCTACGGGAGGAAATTCACCCCTCCACTTT
TRBJ2-5 | . | . | TRBV6-5 | CASSILRGEETQYF | TGTGCCAGCAGTATCCTAAGGGGCGAAGAGACCCAGTACTTC
TRBJ1-5 | . | . | TRBV6-5 | CASKGGGNQPQHF | TGTGCCAGCAAGGGGGGGGGCAATCAGCCCCAGCATTTT
TRBJ1-2 | . | . | TRBV7-8 | CASSSTDTGRYGYTF | TGTGCCAGCAGCTCCACCGACACCGGGAGGTATGGCTACACCTTC
TRBJ2-7 | . | . | TRBV28 | CASRPLEGGYYEQYF | TGTGCCAGCAGGCCCCTGGAGGGAGGATACTACGAGCAGTACTTC
TRBJ2-1 | TRBD1 | . | TRBV3-1/TRBV3-2 | CASSPGQGYNEQFF | TGTGCCAGCAGCCCTGGACAGGGTTACAATGAGCAGTTCTTC
TRBJ2-7 | TRBD1 | . | TRBV7-9 | CASSKGQGTYEQYF | TGTGCCAGCAGCAAGGGACAGGGTACATACGAGCAGTACTTC